This TCR beta chain was captured in a study of beta chain features in type 1 diabetes. Study-wide results and limits: Fewer junction insertions and more nucleotide deletions appeared in type 1 diabetes patients. The study found that naive, central memory and Treg TCRB repertoires appeared more similar in patients than in healthy donors.

Expressed TCRB transcripts were sequenced, since all the RNA that had been isolated was reverse transcribed. Average reads for naive, central memory and regulatory T cell samples were several million. Only in-frame clones appear in the TCRdb table, and some are missing; sequencing was by immunoSEQ multiplex PCR. The data hold around 400,000 clones, with roughly 13% observed a single time. This CDR3 region has 15 residues. In germline, CDR1 is MGHDK, CDR2 SYGVNS. V was clipped by 6 bases and J by 6 bases; unmatched bases: 7. There was one heparinised blood draw per donor, averaging around 0.11 L. In regard to this clone: Its antigen is currently unknown.

This chain links TRBV25-1 with TRBJ2-2; 10 bases match TRBD1. This receptor was obtained from a man aged 18 to 29 in good health. Sequencing input: naive CD4+ T cells from blood. The CDR3 region has the DNA TGTGCCAGCAGGAAGACAGGGGGCCCATCCGGGGAGCTGTTTTTT. Protein sequence: CASRKTGGPSGELFF.